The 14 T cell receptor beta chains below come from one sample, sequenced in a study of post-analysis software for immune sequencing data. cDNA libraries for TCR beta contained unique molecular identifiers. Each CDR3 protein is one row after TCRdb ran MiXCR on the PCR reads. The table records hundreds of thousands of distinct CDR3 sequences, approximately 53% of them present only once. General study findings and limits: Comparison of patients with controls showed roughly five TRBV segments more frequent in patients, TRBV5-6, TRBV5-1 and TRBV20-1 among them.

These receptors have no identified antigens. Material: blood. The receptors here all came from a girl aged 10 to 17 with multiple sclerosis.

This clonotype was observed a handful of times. CDR3 in amino acids: CASSDGHYTDTQYF. Written as DNA, the CDR3 is TGTGCCAGCAGTGACGGTCACTACACAGATACGCAGTATTTT. The chain employs TRBV6-4 and TRBJ2-3, with no clear D. Germline CDR1 is MRHNA and CDR2 is SNTAGT. The CDR3 consists of 14 residues. V was clipped by 2 bases and J by 2 bases, with 8 bases between them.

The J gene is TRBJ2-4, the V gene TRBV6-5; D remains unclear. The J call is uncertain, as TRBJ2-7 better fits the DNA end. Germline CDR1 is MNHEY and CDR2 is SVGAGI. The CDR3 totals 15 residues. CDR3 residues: CASSYGQIPGGEQYF. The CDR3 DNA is TGTGCCAGCAGTTACGGGCAGATCCCTGGTGGCGAGCAGTACTTC.

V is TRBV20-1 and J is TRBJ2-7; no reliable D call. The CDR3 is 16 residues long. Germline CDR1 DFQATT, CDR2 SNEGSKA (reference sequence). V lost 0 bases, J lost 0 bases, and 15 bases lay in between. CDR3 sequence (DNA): TGCAGTGCTAGAGATAGCCGCTTACCCCTCTCCTACGAGCAGTACTTC. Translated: CSARDSRLPLSYEQYF.

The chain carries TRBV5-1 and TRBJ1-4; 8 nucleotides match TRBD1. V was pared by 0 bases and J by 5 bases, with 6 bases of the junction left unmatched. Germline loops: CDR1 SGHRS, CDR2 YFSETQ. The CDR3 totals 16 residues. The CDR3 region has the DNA TGCGCCAGCAGCTTGGGATACAGGGGGAAGAATGAAAAACTGTTTTTT. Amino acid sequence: CASSLGYRGKNEKLFF.

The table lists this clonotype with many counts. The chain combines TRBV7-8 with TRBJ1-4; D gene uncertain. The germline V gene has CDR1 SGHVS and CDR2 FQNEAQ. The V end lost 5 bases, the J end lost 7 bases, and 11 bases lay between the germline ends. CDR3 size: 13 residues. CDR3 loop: CASSEIHREKLFF. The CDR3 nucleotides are TGTGCCAGCAGCGAAATTCACCGTGAAAAACTGTTTTTT.

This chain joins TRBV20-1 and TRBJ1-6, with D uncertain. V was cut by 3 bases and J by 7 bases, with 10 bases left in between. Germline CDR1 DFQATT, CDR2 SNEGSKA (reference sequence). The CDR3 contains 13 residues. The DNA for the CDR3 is TGCAGTGCTAGCTCCGGGGTCAATTCACCCCTCCACTTT. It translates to CSASSGVNSPLHF.

The CDR3 nucleotides are TGCGCCAGCAGCTTGGCGGACAGGGTTGGCACAGATACGCAGTATTTT. This translates into CASSLADRVGTDTQYF. The V and J genes are TRBV5-1 and TRBJ2-3; 8 positions match TRBD1. Trimming removed 0 bases from V and 1 base from J; junction bases left unmatched: 4. Germline-derived CDR1 and CDR2 are SGHRS and YFSETQ. The CDR3 contains 16 residues.

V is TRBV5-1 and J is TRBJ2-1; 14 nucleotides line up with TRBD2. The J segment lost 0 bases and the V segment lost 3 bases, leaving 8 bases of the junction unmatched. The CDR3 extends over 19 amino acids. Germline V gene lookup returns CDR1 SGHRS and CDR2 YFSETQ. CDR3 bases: TGCGCCAGCAGCTCGGGACTAGCGGGGGCCCCGAGCTCCTACAATGAGCAGTTCTTC. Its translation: CASSSGLAGAPSSYNEQFF. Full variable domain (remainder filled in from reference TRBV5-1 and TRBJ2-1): KAGVTQTPRYLIKTRGQQVTLSCSPISGHRSVSWYQQTPGQGLQFLFEYFSETQRNKGNFPGRFSGRQFSNSRSEMNVSTLELGDSALYLCASSSGLAGAPSSYNEQFFGPGTRLTVL.

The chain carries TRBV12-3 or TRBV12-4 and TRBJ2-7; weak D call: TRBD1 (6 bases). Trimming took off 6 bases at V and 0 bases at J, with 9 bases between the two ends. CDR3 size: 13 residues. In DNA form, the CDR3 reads TGTGCCAGCAGAACGGACAGCTCCTACGAGCAGTACTTC. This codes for CASRTDSSYEQYF.

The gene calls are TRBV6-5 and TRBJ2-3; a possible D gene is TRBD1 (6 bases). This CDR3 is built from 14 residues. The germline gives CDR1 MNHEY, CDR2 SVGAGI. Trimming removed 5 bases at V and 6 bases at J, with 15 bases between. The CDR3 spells CASSTQGKGDTQYF. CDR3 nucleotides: TGTGCCAGCAGTACCCAGGGGAAGGGGGATACGCAGTATTTT.

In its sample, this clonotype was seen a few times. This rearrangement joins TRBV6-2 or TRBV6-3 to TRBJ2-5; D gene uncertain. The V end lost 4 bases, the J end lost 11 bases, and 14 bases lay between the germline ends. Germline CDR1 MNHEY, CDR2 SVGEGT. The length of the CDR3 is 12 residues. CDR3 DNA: TGTGCCAGCAGTTTTCAGGAAAATGAGCAGTACTTC. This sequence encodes CASSFQENEQYF.

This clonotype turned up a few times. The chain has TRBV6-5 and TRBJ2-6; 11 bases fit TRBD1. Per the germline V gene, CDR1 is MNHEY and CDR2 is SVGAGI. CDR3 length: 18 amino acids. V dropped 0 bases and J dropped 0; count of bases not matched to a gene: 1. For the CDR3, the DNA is TGTGCCAGCAGTTACTCGGGACAGGGGGACTCTGGGGCCAACGTCCTGACTTTC. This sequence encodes CASSYSGQGDSGANVLTF.

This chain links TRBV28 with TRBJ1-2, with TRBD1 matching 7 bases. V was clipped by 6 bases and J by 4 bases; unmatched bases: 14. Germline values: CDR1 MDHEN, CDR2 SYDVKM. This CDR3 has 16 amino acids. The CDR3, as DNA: TGTGCCAGCAGGACTCCGGTAGCCGGGACAGTCTATGGCTACACCTTC. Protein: CASRTPVAGTVYGYTF.

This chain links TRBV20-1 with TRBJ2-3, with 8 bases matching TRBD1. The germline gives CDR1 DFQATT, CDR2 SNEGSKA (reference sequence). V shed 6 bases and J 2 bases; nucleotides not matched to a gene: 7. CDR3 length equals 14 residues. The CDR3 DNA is TGCAGTGCCATTAGACAGGGGATCACAGATACGCAGTATTTT. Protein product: CSAIRQGITDTQYF.